This TCR beta chain was found in a study of T cell responses to AZD1222 COVID-19 vaccine. Looking at the study overall: Second doses were pooled across both intervals (about 4 or about 12 weeks). Whole-study results and caveats: White British donors predominated, females outnumbered males, and clonal diversity was possibly underestimated. The reported proportion of spike-specific TCRs targeting unmutated variant regions was nearly half. Only six or seven AZD1222 recipients tested seropositive at baseline.

Clones were read by immunoSEQ multiplex PCR, and TCRdb kept only the in-frame ones, dropping some. The sample consists of some 110,000 clones, over 85% of them appearing once. As for this clone: Its antigen is as yet unknown.

Germline loops: CDR1 SGHRS, CDR2 YFSETQ. Trimming removed 3 bases at V and 4 bases at J, with 19 bases between. The length of the CDR3 is 16 residues. The chain joins TRBV5-1 to TRBJ1-2; maybe TRBD1 (5 bases). The receptor was derived from an adult in good health. Sequencing used peripheral blood, obtained on day 0 of AZD1222 vaccination. The CDR3 bases are TGCGCCAGCAGCTCGACGGACGTGCCTGGGGGCTATGGCTACACCTTC. This codes for CASSSTDVPGGYGYTF.